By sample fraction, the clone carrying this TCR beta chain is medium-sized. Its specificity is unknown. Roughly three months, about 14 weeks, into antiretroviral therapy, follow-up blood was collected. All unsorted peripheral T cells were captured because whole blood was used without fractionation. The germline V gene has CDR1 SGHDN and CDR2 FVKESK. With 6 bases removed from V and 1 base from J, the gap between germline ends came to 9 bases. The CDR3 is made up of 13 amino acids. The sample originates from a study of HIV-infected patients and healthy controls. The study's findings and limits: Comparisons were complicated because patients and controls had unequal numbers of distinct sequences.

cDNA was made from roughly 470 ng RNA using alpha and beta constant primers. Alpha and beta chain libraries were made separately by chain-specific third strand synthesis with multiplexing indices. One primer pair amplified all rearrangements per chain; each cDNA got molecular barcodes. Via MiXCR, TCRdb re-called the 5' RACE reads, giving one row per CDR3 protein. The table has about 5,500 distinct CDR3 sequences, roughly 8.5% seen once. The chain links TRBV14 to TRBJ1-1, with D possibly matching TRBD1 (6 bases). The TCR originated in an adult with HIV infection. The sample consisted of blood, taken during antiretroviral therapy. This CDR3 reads CASRRGQNTEAFF. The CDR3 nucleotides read TGTGCCAGCAGGCGGGGACAGAACACTGAAGCTTTCTTT.